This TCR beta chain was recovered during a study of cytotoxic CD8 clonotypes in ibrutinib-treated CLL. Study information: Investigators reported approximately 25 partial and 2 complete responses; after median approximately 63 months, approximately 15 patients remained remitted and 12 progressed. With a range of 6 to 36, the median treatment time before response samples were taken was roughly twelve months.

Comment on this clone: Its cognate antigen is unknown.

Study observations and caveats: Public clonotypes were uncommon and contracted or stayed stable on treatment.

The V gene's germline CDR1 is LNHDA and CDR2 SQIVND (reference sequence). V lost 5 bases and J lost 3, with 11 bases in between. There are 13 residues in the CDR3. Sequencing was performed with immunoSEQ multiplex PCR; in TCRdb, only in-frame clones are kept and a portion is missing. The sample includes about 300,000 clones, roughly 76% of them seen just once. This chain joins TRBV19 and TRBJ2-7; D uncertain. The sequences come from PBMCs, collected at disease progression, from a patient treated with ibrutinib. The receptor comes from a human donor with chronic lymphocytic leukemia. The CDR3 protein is CASSLLDGYEQYF. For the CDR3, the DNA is TGTGCCAGTAGTCTCTTGGACGGCTACGAGCAGTACTTC.